In this sample, the clone carrying this T cell receptor beta chain turned up a few times. Its antigen is as yet unknown. The repertoire was sequenced with immunoSEQ multiplex PCR; TCRdb's copy has only in-frame clones and lacks some. The table lists 53,000 or so clones, roughly 73% of them singletons. This sample is drawn from a study of a mutant IDH1 vaccine in newly diagnosed glioma. Study at large: Most had both radiotherapy and temozolomide beforehand; others had only one.

Sample time point: week 5, during vaccination. Doses consisted of 300 ug of mutant IDH1 20-mer peptide each, paired with topical imiquimod. Material: PBMCs, obtained from a glioma patient whose treatment included an IDH1 peptide vaccine. This TCR was recovered from a man aged 50 to 60 with glioma.

DNA of the CDR3: TGTGCCTGGAGGTTCCGGGACCCAGGAAACACCATATATTTT. It is translated as CAWRFRDPGNTIYF. The chain links TRBV30 to TRBJ1-3; a weak D match, TRBD1 (5 bases). Trimming pared 3 bases from V and 4 bases from J, leaving 13 bases between. The CDR3 is 14 residues long. From germline, CDR1 is GTSNPN and CDR2 SVGIG (reference sequence).